A single sample gave rise to the 32 T cell receptor beta chains below, sequenced in a study of cytomegalovirus exposure and HLA in healthy donors. The PCR used 60 Vbeta and 13 Jbeta primers. Assay used: immunoSEQ multiplex PCR; TCRdb lists only in-frame clones, some missing. Its table records over 100,000 clones. The specimen was PBMCs. The receptors derive from a man aged 25-40 years in good health and CMV-seronegative.

Turning to this clone: This sample includes further DNA sequences coding for the same CDR3. V and J are TRBV5-1 and TRBJ1-4, with D hard to call. Trimming pared 4 bases from V and 1 base from J, leaving 8 bases between. The CDR3 is 14 residues long. Germline V lookup: CDR1 SGHRS, CDR2 YFSETQ. CDR3 coding DNA: TGCGCCAGCAGCCGCGGAGGAACTAATGAAAAACTGTTTTTT. Protein product: CASSRGGTNEKLFF.

This sequence joins TRBV4-2 and TRBJ2-1; 8 nucleotides match TRBD2. V shed 0 bases, J shed 0 bases, and the junction held 7 bases outside the gene matches. Germline CDR1 is LGHNA and CDR2 is YNFKEQ. The CDR3 consists of 18 residues. The CDR3 region is CASSQDLLADSSYNEQFF. The CDR3 nucleotides are TGTGCCAGCAGCCAAGATCTACTAGCGGATAGCTCCTACAATGAGCAGTTCTTC.

J is TRBJ1-2 and V is TRBV16, with a possible D match to TRBD1 (6 bases). Germline-derived CDR1 and CDR2 are KGHSY and FQNENV. This CDR3 is built from 14 residues. V dropped 7 bases and J dropped 11 bases, with 23 bases sitting between them. The CDR3 DNA sequence: TGTGCCAGCACCCTAGGGTTGTCAGGGGCTGCATACACCTTC. Translated, it gives CASTLGLSGAAYTF.

V and J are TRBV18 and TRBJ2-2, with TRBD2 as a possible D gene (6 bases). The CDR3 is made up of 19 amino acids. CDR1 is KGHSH, CDR2 LQKENI, per germline. V was pared by 1 base and J by 4 bases, with 22 bases between. The CDR3 spells CASSPREARGGIGTGELFF. The CDR3 nucleotides are TGTGCCAGCTCACCACGGGAGGCTCGGGGAGGCATCGGCACCGGGGAGCTGTTTTTT.

Concerning this clone: The same CDR3 is also encoded by other DNA sequences in this sample. This chain joins TRBV5-1 and TRBJ2-5; TRBD1 matches at 10 bases. The CDR3 is 15 residues long. Germline values: CDR1 SGHRS, CDR2 YFSETQ. The V and J ends lost 0 bases and 3 bases, in that order; junction bases with no gene match: 2. In DNA form, the CDR3 reads TGCGCCAGCAGCTTGGCCGGGACAGGGGAAGAGACCCAGTACTTC. Amino acid sequence: CASSLAGTGEETQYF.

The chain employs TRBV18 and TRBJ2-5, with 9 positions matching TRBD1. The trim removed 3 bases at V and 4 bases at J, leaving 3 bases unmatched. Looked up from germline, CDR1 is KGHSH and CDR2 is LQKENI. The CDR3 spans 14 residues. The chain's CDR3 is CASSPGTGIETQYF. The CDR3 DNA reads as TGTGCCAGCTCACCCGGGACAGGGATAGAGACCCAGTACTTC.

The chain carries TRBV4-2 and TRBJ2-7; 14 positions match TRBD2. The CDR3 contains 17 residues. The germline V gene encodes CDR1 LGHNA and CDR2 YNFKEQ. J gave up 2 bases and V 2 bases, and 5 bases lay outside the gene matches. The CDR3 nucleotides read TGTGCCAGCAGCCAACAGACTAGCGGGGGGGCACCCTACGAGCAGTACTTC. Amino acid sequence: CASSQQTSGGAPYEQYF.

The chain uses TRBV5-6 and TRBJ2-2; possibly TRBD2 for D (5 bases). Trimming took 0 bases from V and 5 from J, leaving 11 bases between them. Germline-derived CDR1 and CDR2 are SGHDT and YYEEEE. The CDR3 runs to 15 residues. This CDR3 reads CASSLGRRVTGELFF. The CDR3 DNA sequence: TGTGCCAGCAGCTTGGGACGGCGGGTGACCGGGGAGCTGTTTTTT.

This CDR3 reads CASSAWEGGQPQHF. The CDR3 DNA is TGCGCCAGCAGCGCCTGGGAGGGGGGCCAGCCCCAGCATTTT. The chain employs TRBV5-1 and TRBJ1-5; tentative D call: TRBD1 (6 bases). This CDR3 spans 14 amino acids. Germline assignment: CDR1 SGHRS and CDR2 YFSETQ. V was pared by 4 bases and J by 7 bases, with 15 bases between.

The chain combines TRBV27 with TRBJ2-7; D possibly corresponds to TRBD1 (6 bases). Trimming left V 3 bases short and J 1 base short, with 16 bases between. The V gene's germline CDR1 is MNHEY and CDR2 SMNVEV (reference sequence). This CDR3 contains 16 residues. The CDR3 coding sequence is TGTGCCAGCAGTTTCATCGCGACAGGTGTGTCCTACGAGCAGTACTTC. It yields the protein CASSFIATGVSYEQYF.

The chain links TRBV5-3 to TRBJ2-5, with 9 bases aligning to TRBD2. TRBV5-3 is an ORF, with its function uncertain. With 0 bases clipped from V and 5 bases from J, the junction kept 14 bases outside the gene matches. CDR3 length: 18 residues. This CDR3 is CARSLESSGVSDWETQYF. In nucleotides, the CDR3 is TGTGCCAGAAGCTTGGAGTCTAGCGGGGTAAGCGACTGGGAGACCCAGTACTTC.

V is TRBV14 and J is TRBJ1-1; 9 bases map to TRBD1. CDR3 length: 14 residues. CDR1 is SGHDN, CDR2 FVKESK, per germline. V trimming: 3 bases; J trimming: 11 bases; junction bases outside the gene matches: 10. CDR3 sequence reads: CASSQYRDRVRAFF. The CDR3 DNA sequence: TGTGCCAGCAGCCAGTACCGGGACAGGGTCCGGGCTTTCTTT.

CDR3 residues: CASSLQGGSNQPQHF. CDR3 DNA: TGTGCCAGCAGTCTACAGGGGGGAAGCAATCAGCCCCAGCATTTT. This chain uses TRBV28 with TRBJ1-5; 8 nucleotides align to TRBD1. Per germline, CDR1 MDHEN and CDR2 SYDVKM. The CDR3 extends over 15 amino acids. J lost 1 base, V lost 5 bases, and 4 bases had no gene match.

The V and J genes are TRBV29-1 and TRBJ2-5, with D maybe TRBD1 (5 bases). Germline V CDR1 and CDR2: SQVTM, ANQGSEA. This CDR3 is 13 amino acids long. V was cut by 7 bases and J by 3 bases, with 15 bases left in between. The CDR3 region has the DNA TGCAGCGCCGTGGGGCCAGCTAAAGAGACCCAGTACTTC. Its protein is CSAVGPAKETQYF. Drawing the rest from reference TRBV29-1 and TRBJ2-5, the complete variable domain is SAVISQKPSRDICQRGTSLTIQCQVDSQVTMMFWYRQQPGQSLTLIATANQGSEATYESGFVIDKFPISRPNLTFSTLTVSNMSPEDSSIYLCSAVGPAKETQYFGPGTRLLVL.

V usage is TRBV11-3 and J usage is TRBJ2-1, with 8 bases aligning to TRBD2. Germline V gives CDR1 SGHNT, CDR2 YENEEA. The CDR3 sequence is 14 residues long. V lost 5 bases, J lost 8 bases, and 8 bases stayed unmatched. CDR3 nucleotide sequence: TGTGCCAGCAGCCCAAGGACTAGCAGGGATGAGCAGTTCTTC. It yields the protein CASSPRTSRDEQFF.

This chain uses TRBV6-5 with TRBJ2-5; TRBD1 matches at 9 bases. The tail of the sequence fits TRBJ2-7 better, so the J call may be wrong. This CDR3 region has 15 residues. Germline V gives CDR1 MNHEY, CDR2 SVGAGI. CDR3 bases: TGTGCCAGCAGTTACTCGATGGGACAGGGCTACGAGCAGTACTTC. The encoded protein is CASSYSMGQGYEQYF.

Of note for this clone: This specimen includes other DNA sequences encoding the same CDR3. The DNA for the CDR3 is TGCGCCAGCAGCTTGGCCGGGACAGGGGAGGAGACCCAGTACTTC. This codes for CASSLAGTGEETQYF. This sequence joins TRBV5-1 and TRBJ2-5; 10 bases fit TRBD1. The CDR3 has 15 amino acids. Germline V CDR1 and CDR2: SGHRS, YFSETQ. The ends lost 0 bases at V and 5 bases at J; junction bases unmatched: 4.

The chain couples TRBV5-1 to TRBJ1-2; possibly TRBD1 for D (5 bases). Trimming took 4 bases from V and 6 from J, leaving 13 bases between them. This CDR3 is 13 amino acids long. The germline CDR1 and CDR2 sequences are SGHRS and YFSETQ. The DNA of the CDR3 is TGCGCCAGCAGCGTGACAGTTTTGGATGGCTACACCTTC. Amino acid sequence: CASSVTVLDGYTF.

Details on this clone: Other nucleotide sequences in the sample specify the same CDR3. The gene calls are TRBV18 and TRBJ1-1; TRBD1 aligns across 8 bases. CDR1 and CDR2 (germline): KGHSH, LQKENI. The CDR3 totals 13 residues. Trimming at V came to 3 bases and at J to 3 bases, leaving 0 bases not matched to a gene. CDR3 region: CASSPDRDTEAFF. The CDR3 DNA reads as TGTGCCAGCTCACCGGACAGGGACACTGAAGCTTTCTTT.

The rearrangement uses TRBV6-6 and TRBJ2-5, with a possible D match to TRBD2 (5 bases). This CDR3 has 13 residues. Germline CDR1 is MNHNY and CDR2 is SVGAGI (reference sequence). Trimming shortened V by 4 bases and J by 7 bases, and 13 bases separated the two germline ends. In DNA form, the CDR3 reads TGTGCCAGCAGTTTGTCGGGTGCGGGGACCCAGTACTTC. This encodes CASSLSGAGTQYF.

This rearrangement joins TRBV9 to TRBJ1-4, with 7 nucleotides matching TRBD1. V was pared by 0 bases and J by 7 bases, with 3 bases of the junction left unmatched. Germline V lookup: CDR1 SGDLS, CDR2 YYNGEE. This CDR3 has 14 residues. CDR3 sequence (DNA): TGTGCCAGCAGCGTAGATTCAGGGGGTGAAAAACTGTTTTTT. Its protein is CASSVDSGGEKLFF. Using reference TRBV9 and TRBJ1-4 for the parts outside the CDR3, the full variable domain is DSGVTQTPKHLITATGQRVTLRCSPRSGDLSVYWYQQSLDQGLQFLIQYYNGEERAKGNILERFSAQQFPDLHSELNLSSLELGDSALYFCASSVDSGGEKLFFGSGTQLSVL.

The rearrangement links TRBV19 to TRBJ2-7, with TRBD1 matching 8 bases. Looked up from germline, CDR1 is LNHDA and CDR2 is SQIVND (reference sequence). The CDR3 spans 14 residues. V gave up 2 bases and J gave up 1 base; unmatched junction bases: 1. The CDR3 region is CASSITGGSYEQYF. CDR3 coding DNA: TGTGCCAGTAGTATAACAGGGGGATCCTACGAGCAGTACTTC.

The V call is TRBV6-6, the J call TRBJ2-1, with TRBD2 matching 10 bases. Germline loops: CDR1 MNHNY, CDR2 SVGAGI (reference sequence). This CDR3 spans 14 amino acids. V was pared by 10 bases and J by 3 bases, with 6 bases of the junction left unmatched. CDR3 protein: CATGSGGDYNEQFF. The CDR3 nucleotides are TGTGCCACCGGCAGCGGGGGGGACTACAATGAGCAGTTCTTC.

The chain joins TRBV6-5 to TRBJ2-3; D may be TRBD2 (5 bases). Germline values: CDR1 MNHEY, CDR2 SVGAGI. This CDR3 region has 11 residues. V shed 5 bases and J shed 7 bases, with 7 bases lying between them. Here the CDR3 reads CASSTRNTQYF. In nucleotides, the CDR3 is TGTGCCAGCAGTACTAGAAATACGCAGTATTTT.

J is TRBJ1-5 and V is TRBV19; D gene ambiguous. From germline, CDR1 is LNHDA and CDR2 SQIVND (reference sequence). The CDR3 consists of 16 residues. V dropped 0 bases and J dropped 0 bases, with 9 bases sitting between them. CDR3 region: CASSIDEEHSNQPQHF. CDR3 DNA: TGTGCCAGTAGTATAGATGAAGAGCATAGCAATCAGCCCCAGCATTTT.

The chain employs TRBV6-5 and TRBJ2-6, with 7 nucleotides matching TRBD2. Per germline, CDR1 MNHEY and CDR2 SVGAGI. Trimming cost V 7 bases and J 0 bases; bases outside gene matches: 3. The CDR3 has 15 amino acids. As DNA, the CDR3 is TGTGCCAGCATGGGGGGGTCCTCTGGGGCCAACGTCCTGACTTTC. This gives the protein CASMGGSSGANVLTF.

The chain couples TRBV19 to TRBJ2-3; TRBD2 aligns across 7 bases. There are 16 residues in the CDR3. J lost 1 base, V lost 6 bases, and 10 bases had no gene match. Germline V gene data show CDR1 as LNHDA and CDR2 as SQIVND (reference sequence). The CDR3 spells CASRPRGGAGTDTQYF. CDR3 coding DNA: TGTGCCAGTAGGCCCCGGGGAGGGGCTGGCACAGATACGCAGTATTTT.

V gene TRBV12-5 combines with J gene TRBJ2-1; TRBD1 matches 8 bases. Per the germline V gene, CDR1 is LGHNT and CDR2 is FRNRAP. After removal of 2 bases from V and 7 bases from J, the junction contained 16 bases not matched to a gene. The CDR3 loop spans 18 amino acids. CDR3 in amino acids: CASGLQLLLQGAGNEQFF. Here the CDR3 DNA reads TGTGCTAGTGGTTTGCAATTATTGCTGCAGGGGGCGGGAAATGAGCAGTTCTTC.

As for this clone: Here the CDR3 omits its conserved ending phenylalanine or tryptophan, so a read error is the likely source. The chain recombines TRBV7-3 with TRBJ1-1; a weak D match, TRBD1 (6 bases). Trimming took 1 base from V and 1 from J, leaving 13 bases between them. Looked up from germline, CDR1 is SGHTA and CDR2 is FQGTGA. The CDR3 is made up of 16 amino acids. CDR3 coding DNA: TGTGCCAGCAGCTTAATGGGGGCTGGCTCGAACACTGAAGCTTTCCTT. Amino acid sequence: CASSLMGAGSNTEAFL.

The chain combines TRBV10-3 with TRBJ1-2; no firm D call. CDR3 length: 16 amino acids. Trimming took off 0 bases at V and 2 bases at J, with 13 bases between the two ends. Germline V gene sequence: CDR1 ENHRY, CDR2 SYGVKD. CDR3 amino acids: CAISESIASFNYGYTF. As DNA, the CDR3 is TGTGCCATCAGTGAGTCAATAGCCAGTTTCAACTATGGCTACACCTTC.

The chain is built from TRBV19 and TRBJ1-2, with D hard to call. Germline V CDR1 and CDR2: LNHDA, SQIVND (reference sequence). Trimming left V 5 bases short and J 7 bases short, with 11 bases between. This CDR3 comprises 12 residues. This CDR3 reads CASSVMEGGYTF. CDR3 nucleotide sequence: TGTGCCAGTAGTGTGATGGAGGGTGGCTACACCTTC.

The chain couples TRBV2 to TRBJ1-1, with D unclear. Germline V gene sequence: CDR1 SNHLY, CDR2 FYNNEI. The V end was cut by 8 bases, the J end by 3 bases, with 13 bases between. The CDR3 extends over 13 amino acids. CDR3 bases: TGTGCCAGCCTCGAGCGGGTGGACACTGAAGCTTTCTTT. Translated: CASLERVDTEAFF. Variable domain in full (rest from reference TRBV2 and TRBJ1-1): EPEVTQTPSHQVTQMGQEVILRCVPISNHLYFYWYRQILGQKVEFLVSFYNNEISEKSEIFDDQFSVERPDGSNFTLKIRSTKLEDSAMYFCASLERVDTEAFFGQGTRLTVV.